These 10 T cell receptor beta chains were all obtained from the same sample, sequenced in a study of cytomegalovirus exposure and HLA in healthy donors. This table comes from immunoSEQ multiplex PCR, and its TCRdb copy is limited to in-frame clones, with some not included. The sample has more than 80,000 clones; 95% to 96% are singletons. Specimen: PBMCs. These receptors came from a woman aged 18-30 years in good health and CMV-seronegative.

The chain links TRBV2 to TRBJ2-2, with D possibly TRBD1 on 5 matching bases. Trimming pared 3 bases from V and 1 base from J, leaving 15 bases between. There are 17 residues in the CDR3. The V gene's germline CDR1 is SNHLY and CDR2 FYNNEI. The CDR3 loop reads CASSDSGPHGNTGELFF. CDR3 DNA sequence: TGTGCCAGCAGTGACTCAGGGCCCCACGGGAACACCGGGGAGCTGTTTTTT.

The V gene is TRBV13, the J gene TRBJ2-4; 10 positions agree with TRBD1. The V and J ends lost 5 bases and 0 bases, in that order; junction bases with no gene match: 13. Germline-derived CDR1 and CDR2 are PRHDT and FYEKMQ (reference sequence). This CDR3 contains 19 residues. The chain's CDR3 is CASSARDRGFSLAKNIQYF. DNA for the CDR3: TGTGCCAGCAGCGCCAGGGACAGGGGCTTTTCCCTAGCCAAAAACATTCAGTACTTC.

The chain is built from TRBV2 and TRBJ1-1; possibly TRBD1 for D (5 bases). The CDR3 covers 13 residues. Per the germline V gene, CDR1 is SNHLY and CDR2 is FYNNEI. The V and J ends lost 3 bases and 4 bases respectively, with 9 bases between them. CDR3 protein: CASSDDGGTEAFF. CDR3 nucleotides: TGTGCCAGCAGTGACGACGGGGGCACTGAAGCTTTCTTT.

J is TRBJ2-3 and V is TRBV2; D call uncertain. Germline V gene lookup returns CDR1 SNHLY and CDR2 FYNNEI. The length of the CDR3 is 13 residues. V lost 5 bases and J 3 bases, leaving 9 bases between the germline ends. The CDR3 sequence: CASSPDWTDTQYF. CDR3 DNA: TGTGCCAGCAGTCCAGACTGGACAGATACGCAGTATTTT.

The rearrangement links TRBV27 to TRBJ1-1; D may be TRBD1 (6 bases). There are 14 residues in the CDR3. From germline, CDR1 is MNHEY and CDR2 SMNVEV (reference sequence). Trimming cost V 3 bases and J 7 bases, with 15 bases left between them. CDR3 DNA sequence: TGTGCCAGCAGTTTCGGGACCGACAGGATTGAAGCTTTCTTT. Its protein is CASSFGTDRIEAFF.

This clone is a singleton in its sample. The CDR3 loop is CASSSRTSGGPNEQFF. The CDR3 coding sequence is TGTGCCAGCAGTTCCCGGACTAGCGGGGGGCCCAATGAGCAGTTCTTC. This sequence joins TRBV6-5 and TRBJ2-1; 14 bases agree with TRBD2. This CDR3 contains 16 residues. Germline loops: CDR1 MNHEY, CDR2 SVGAGI. J was trimmed by 6 bases and V by 4 bases; bases with no gene match: 5.

This sequence joins TRBV5-6 and TRBJ1-5; no reliable D call. CDR1 is SGHDT and CDR2 is YYEEEE in the germline V gene. CDR3 length equals 15 residues. Between the trimmed V and J ends, which lost 0 bases and 6 bases, there was a span of 13 bases. This chain's CDR3 is CASSLGGGVGQPQHF. As DNA, the CDR3 is TGTGCCAGCAGCTTGGGAGGAGGTGTGGGTCAGCCCCAGCATTTT.

This chain uses TRBV7-2 with TRBJ2-3; 8 nucleotides agree with TRBD2. Trimming removed 4 bases from V and 2 bases from J; junction bases left unmatched: 11. Germline V lookup: CDR1 SGHTA, CDR2 FQGNSA. This CDR3 comprises 17 residues. CDR3 nucleotides: TGTGCCAGCAGCTGGGCAAGCGGGAGTGTACCCACAGATACGCAGTATTTT. It specifies CASSWASGSVPTDTQYF.

The gene calls are TRBV11-2 and TRBJ2-7; 8 positions agree with TRBD1. CDR1 and CDR2 (germline): SGHAT, FQNNGV. The CDR3 extends over 17 amino acids. Trimming at V came to 4 bases and at J to 3 bases, leaving 14 bases not matched to a gene. Written as DNA, the CDR3 is TGTGCCAGCAGCTCTAGGGGGCCCGGGACAGGAGACTACGAGCAGTACTTC. Amino acid sequence: CASSSRGPGTGDYEQYF.

V is TRBV28 and J is TRBJ2-7; TRBD2 is a possible D gene (6 bases). V was trimmed by 3 bases and J by 7 bases, leaving 19 bases between them. The CDR3 is 15 amino acids. Per the germline V gene, CDR1 is MDHEN and CDR2 is SYDVKM. CDR3 protein: CASSFLSPGVHEQYF. The CDR3 DNA reads as TGTGCCAGCAGTTTTTTAAGCCCGGGAGTGCATGAGCAGTACTTC.